The 31 T cell receptor beta chains below come from one sample, sequenced in a study of tumor-infiltrating lymphocytes in primary liver carcinoma. TCR beta cDNA was prepared out of approximately 470 ng total RNA by means of a constant-region primer. It was through three nested multiplex PCR rounds of slightly modified ARM-PCR that TCR beta libraries arose. Running 10 cycles apiece, the first two PCR rounds relied on TRBV1-TRBV30 forward primers together with a C-beta reverse primer. TCRdb analysed the multiplex PCR reads with MiXCR anew, one entry per CDR3 protein. The table records approximately 120,000 distinct CDR3 sequences, roughly three fifths of them present only once. RNA and DNA were co-extracted from roughly 20-30 mg of unsorted bulk tissue. The sequenced material came from liver tumor tissue from sampling region 3. Subset here: tumor region T3, left-lateral pole. These TCRs come from a woman between 55 and 75 years old with primary liver carcinoma and hepatitis B virus infection.

About this clonotype: Just one base apart from a much larger clone, this may be a read error. V gene TRBV24-1 combines with J gene TRBJ1-5, with TRBD1 matching 11 bases. The CDR3 is 14 residues long. Germline assignment: CDR1 KGHDR and CDR2 SFDVKD. CDR3 protein: CATSDTDRGQPQQF. The DNA for the CDR3 is TGTGCCACCAGTGATACGGACAGGGGGCAGCCCCAGCAGTTT.

In its sample, this clonotype was seen a few times. The chain links TRBV28 to TRBJ2-7, with TRBD2 identical over 8 bases. After removal of 5 bases from V and 4 bases from J, the junction contained 7 bases not matched to a gene. In germline, CDR1 is MDHEN, CDR2 SYDVKM. There are 14 residues in the CDR3. Written as DNA, the CDR3 is TGTGCCAGCAGTCCCCGGGGGGGGTTTTACGAGCAGTACTTC. This translates into CASSPRGGFYEQYF.

The V call is TRBV24-1, the J call TRBJ2-1; 9 bases agree with TRBD2. Losses at the gene ends were 8 bases for V and 5 bases for J; bases not matched to a gene: 12. CDR1 is KGHDR and CDR2 is SFDVKD in the germline V gene. CDR3 length equals 16 residues. The CDR3 DNA reads as TGTGCCACCATGGCGGGAGGGGCCTCTTTGAACAATGAGCAGTTCTTC. It encodes CATMAGGASLNNEQFF.

Comment on this clonotype: The junction does not match germline at one end; this may be a read error. The V and J genes are TRBV5-6 and TRBJ2-5, with TRBD1 identical over 10 bases. Germline V gene sequence: CDR1 SGHDT, CDR2 YYEEEE. This CDR3 is built from 17 residues. CDR3 DNA: TGTGCCAACAGCATTAGCCTTACTGGGACAGGGGAAGAGACCCAGTACTTC. Its protein is CANSISLTGTGEETQYF. Drawing the rest from reference TRBV5-6 and TRBJ2-5, the complete variable domain is DAGVTQSPTHLIKTRGQQVTLRCSPKSGHDTVSWYQQALGQGPQFIFQYYEEEERQRGNFPDRFSGHQFPNYSSELNVNALLLGDSALYLCANSISLTGTGEETQYFGPGTRLLVL.

The rearrangement links TRBV6-5 to TRBJ2-7; possible D gene TRBD1, 5 bases. From germline, CDR1 is MNHEY and CDR2 SVGAGI. With 6 bases removed from V and 12 bases from J, the gap between germline ends came to 15 bases. The CDR3 totals 11 residues. The CDR3 reads CASRKGVWRYF. CDR3 DNA: TGTGCCAGCAGAAAAGGGGTTTGGCGGTACTTC.

V is TRBV11-1 and J is TRBJ2-2; 10 nucleotides match TRBD2. CDR1 SGHAT and CDR2 FQDESV come from the germline V gene (reference sequence). The CDR3 is 20 amino acids. The J segment lost 0 bases and the V segment lost 6 bases, leaving 16 bases of the junction unmatched. The CDR3 here is CASRPAPGTSDSTNTGELFF. In DNA form, the CDR3 reads TGTGCCAGCAGGCCAGCCCCCGGGACTAGCGACAGTACGAACACCGGGGAGCTGTTTTTT.

About this clonotype: An end of the junction does not agree with germline; a read error may underlie this. The chain recombines TRBV12-3 or TRBV12-4 with TRBJ1-5, with a weak D call TRBD1 (5 bases). The CDR3 has 15 residues. CDR3 DNA sequence: TGTGTCAGCAGTTCCTCGGGGGGAGTGGGCCAGCCCCAGCATTTT. This encodes CVSSSSGGVGQPQHF.

For this clonotype: A much larger clone is a single base away; this may be a read error. The chain has TRBV29-1 and TRBJ1-5; D call uncertain. The CDR3 runs 13 residues. Trimming cost V 0 bases and J 3 bases, with 6 bases left between them. Germline assignment: CDR1 SQVTM and CDR2 ANQGSEA. CDR3 coding DNA: TGCAGCGTTGAAGACAAGCCCAATCAGCCCCAGCATTTT. It codes for CSVEDKPNQPQHF.

A note on this clonotype: A read error is possible here, since a much larger clone lies one base away. The V gene is TRBV5-4, the J gene TRBJ2-1, with 9 bases identical to TRBD2. Germline V gene data show CDR1 as SGHNT and CDR2 as YYREEE (reference sequence). The CDR3 has 15 amino acids. The CDR3: CVSNVWLAGNNEQFF. Here the CDR3 DNA reads TGTGTCAGCAACGTGTGGCTAGCGGGGAACAATGAGCAGTTCTTC.

Remarks on this clonotype: A much larger clone lies one base from this, so it may be a read error. This chain links TRBV28 with TRBJ2-1, with 9 bases aligning to TRBD1. From germline, CDR1 is MDHEN and CDR2 SYDVKM. Germline trimming cut 10 bases from V and 9 bases from J; bases unmatched to any gene: 13. The CDR3 loop spans 14 amino acids. The CDR3 nucleotides read TGTGCCACCCTAGGGGACAGGGCCAGTGGTGAGCAGTTCTTC. Its translation: CATLGDRASGEQFF.

A note on this clonotype: Because it lacks the conserved phenylalanine or tryptophan at the end, this CDR3 is likely a read error. This sequence joins TRBV11-3 and TRBJ2-5; D could derive from TRBD1 or TRBD2 (5 bases each). The CDR3 covers 14 residues. With 1 base removed from V and 8 bases from J, the gap between germline ends came to 14 bases. In germline, CDR1 is SGHNT, CDR2 YENEEA. The CDR3 region is CASSLAGRGETQYI. The CDR3 DNA reads as TGTGCCAGCAGCTTAGCGGGTAGGGGAGAAACCCAGTACATC.

This clonotype was seen a single time. A much larger clone differs from this one at a single base, so this may be a read error. V and J are TRBV30 and TRBJ1-1; D is uncertain. The V gene's germline CDR1 is GTSNPN and CDR2 SVGIG (reference sequence). V shed 5 bases and J shed 11 bases, with 15 bases lying between them. The CDR3 covers 11 residues. CDR3 DNA: TGTGCCTGGCGCAGTTACGGTCCGGCTTTCTTT. Amino acids: CAWRSYGPAFF.

Turning to this clonotype: Given the absence of the conserved phenylalanine or tryptophan at the CDR3 end, a read error is likely. The rearrangement joins TRBV4-1 to TRBJ2-1; no firm D call. From germline, CDR1 is MGHRA and CDR2 YSYEKL. The CDR3 runs 13 residues. The CDR3 loop reads CASSQDYSNAQFL. CDR3 nucleotides: TGCGCCAGCAGCCAAGATTACAGTAATGCGCAGTTCTTA.

With regard to this clonotype: Since a much larger clone is just one base distant, this may be a read error. The V call is TRBV6-6, the J call TRBJ2-1; D not resolved. This CDR3 spans 11 amino acids. The germline gives CDR1 MNHNY, CDR2 SVGAGI (reference sequence). The CDR3 loop reads CVSSYPNEQFF. For the CDR3, the DNA is TGTGTCAGCAGTTATCCTAATGAGCAGTTCTTC.

As concerns this clonotype: Germline and junction disagree at one end, which may indicate a read error. The J gene is TRBJ2-3, the V gene TRBV14; D not certain. Per germline, CDR1 SGHDN and CDR2 FVKESK. The CDR3 has 12 amino acids. Written as DNA, the CDR3 is TGTGCCAGGAGCCAACACTCTGACGCGTTCCATTTT. It codes for CARSQHSDAFHF.

Notes on this clonotype: Likely a read error: the CDR3 ends without its conserved phenylalanine or tryptophan. Here the CDR3 reads CASSLDETQYS. Written as DNA, the CDR3 is TGTGCCAGTAGCTTAGATGAGACCCAGTACTCC. The gene calls are TRBV11-3 and TRBJ2-5, with unresolved D. CDR1 is SGHNT, CDR2 YENEEA, per germline. CDR3 length: 11 amino acids.

Turning to this clonotype: Lacking the conserved final phenylalanine or tryptophan, this CDR3 likely reflects a read error. This chain connects TRBV11-2 to TRBJ1-1; D remains unclear. Germline V gene data show CDR1 as SGHAT and CDR2 as FQNNGV. CDR3 length: 15 residues. Trimming took off 1 base at V and 3 bases at J, with 12 bases between the two ends. The chain's CDR3 is CASSLGPEVDTEAFC. Here the CDR3 DNA reads TGTGCCAGCAGCTTAGGGCCAGAGGTGGACACTGAAGCTTTCTGT.

Details on this clonotype: The CDR3 does not close with the conserved phenylalanine or tryptophan, likely indicating a read error. V and J are TRBV11-2 and TRBJ2-7; 7 nucleotides line up with TRBD2. Germline V gene lookup returns CDR1 SGHAT and CDR2 FQNNGV. This CDR3 is built from 13 residues. The CDR3 loop is CVNSLTSESEQYL. The CDR3 DNA is TGTGTCAACAGCTTAACTAGCGAGAGCGAGCAGTACCTC.

Note on this clonotype: A read error may produce the germline difference seen at one junction end. The chain couples TRBV11-2 to TRBJ2-1; D tentatively fits TRBD1 or TRBD2 (5 bases each). Per germline, CDR1 SGHAT and CDR2 FQNNGV. This CDR3 comprises 14 residues. The DNA for the CDR3 is TGTGCCAGCAATCCGGACACGAGGTATAGGGAGCGGTTCTTC. The encoded protein is CASNPDTRYRERFF.

The chain couples TRBV6-5 to TRBJ2-3, with 10 bases that match TRBD2. Germline lookup yields CDR1 MNHEY and CDR2 SVGAGI. J lost 3 bases, V lost 9 bases, and 6 bases had no gene match. The CDR3 sequence is 14 residues long. In DNA, the CDR3 is TGTGCCAGGAGGGTTAGCGGGAGGACAGATACGCAGTATTTT. It yields the protein CARRVSGRTDTQYF.

With regard to this clonotype: A much larger clone differs by one base, so this may be a read error. The chain carries TRBV28 and TRBJ1-3; perhaps TRBD1 as D (5 bases). The CDR3 is 14 amino acids. CDR1 and CDR2 from the germline V gene are MDHEN and SYDVKM. Trimming cost V 5 bases and J 6 bases, with 14 bases left between them. CDR3 loop: CASSPVGAVNTIYF. Here the CDR3 DNA reads TGTGCCAGCAGTCCGGTAGGGGCTGTAAACACCATATATTTT.

This chain joins TRBV5-1 and TRBJ2-5, with D perhaps matching TRBD2 (6 bases). The V gene's germline CDR1 is SGHRS and CDR2 YFSETQ. There are 15 residues in the CDR3. Trimming shortened V by 4 bases and J by 5 bases, and 18 bases separated the two germline ends. CDR3: CASSVSGRESETQYF. The CDR3 DNA is TGCGCCAGCAGCGTCAGTGGGCGGGAATCCGAGACCCAGTACTTC.

Points on this clonotype: The junction shows a germline mismatch at one end, possibly a read error. The rearrangement uses TRBV6-6 and TRBJ2-3; D unresolved. Per germline, CDR1 MNHNY and CDR2 SVGAGI (reference sequence). The CDR3 has 18 amino acids. The CDR3 spells CVSSYSKSSSRNTDTQYF. Here the CDR3 DNA reads TGTGTCAGCAGCTACTCGAAATCGTCCTCGCGGAACACAGATACGCAGTATTTT.

The V and J genes are TRBV6-5 and TRBJ2-7, with a tentative D call TRBD2 (6 bases). Deletions cut 8 bases from V and 0 bases from J, with 17 bases between. The CDR3 covers 15 residues. CDR1 and CDR2 from the germline V gene are MNHEY and SVGAGI. Written as DNA, the CDR3 is TGTGCCAGCGGTCTCCGGGACGGGAGCTCCTACGAGCAGTACTTC. Translating gives CASGLRDGSSYEQYF.

Concerning this clonotype itself: A much more abundant neighbour one base away suggests this may be a read error. The genes are TRBV12-3 or TRBV12-4 and TRBJ2-7; TRBD1 agrees at 10 bases. This CDR3 contains 14 residues. CDR3 in amino acids: CASSTRDRGHEEYF. The CDR3 DNA reads TGTGCCAGCAGTACCCGGGACAGGGGCCACGAGGAGTACTTC.

A note on this clonotype: Its ends do not fully match the called genes, so a read error is possible. The J gene is TRBJ2-1, the V gene TRBV11-3, with no clear D. Looked up from germline, CDR1 is SGHNT and CDR2 is YENEEA. The CDR3 is 13 residues long. The DNA of the CDR3 is TGTGCCAGCAGCGTTTTCCGCGAAAATGGGCAGTTCTTC. It is translated as CASSVFRENGQFF.

This clonotype appeared many times. V usage is TRBV30 and J usage is TRBJ2-3; TRBD1 or TRBD2 may be the D gene (5 bases each). Germline-derived CDR1 and CDR2 are GTSNPN and SVGIG (reference sequence). The ends were cut back, 4 bases at V and 6 bases at J, with 14 bases in the middle. CDR3 length: 13 residues. The CDR3 DNA reads TGTGCCTGGAAGGGACCTCACACGGATACGCAGTATTTT. Protein product: CAWKGPHTDTQYF.

V is TRBV11-2 and J is TRBJ2-7; TRBD2 aligns across 8 bases. The CDR3 consists of 15 residues. V shed 6 bases, J shed 6 bases, and the junction held 13 bases outside the gene matches. In germline, CDR1 is SGHAT, CDR2 FQNNGV. The CDR3 nucleotides read TGTGCCAGCAGGCCCTCGAGCGGGAGCAATGGCGAGCAGTACTTC. It specifies CASRPSSGSNGEQYF.

This clonotype has just a few counts. A much larger clone sits a single nucleotide away, making a read error possible. The V gene is TRBV12-5, the J gene TRBJ1-1; TRBD1 is a possible D gene (5 bases). The ends were cut back, 7 bases at V and 6 bases at J, with 21 bases in the middle. The CDR3 sequence is 15 residues long. Germline CDR1 and CDR2: LGHNT and FRNRAP. CDR3 region: CASDLGDPPKAEAFF. The DNA of the CDR3 is TGTGCTAGTGACCTAGGGGATCCCCCCAAGGCTGAAGCTTTCTTT.

Of note for this clonotype: One junction end disagrees with the germline gene, perhaps due to a read error. This chain links TRBV2 with TRBJ1-5, with TRBD1 matching over 9 bases. The CDR3 has 14 amino acids. The germline CDR1 and CDR2 sequences are SNHLY and FYNNEI. Written as DNA, the CDR3 is TGTGCCAGCAGCCTGGGACAGGGAAGACAGCCCCGGCATTTT. Its protein product is CASSLGQGRQPRHF.

The genes are TRBV28 and TRBJ1-4; TRBD1 agrees at 8 bases. Germline lookup yields CDR1 MDHEN and CDR2 SYDVKM. This CDR3 contains 13 residues. V lost 7 bases, J lost 8 bases, and 6 bases stayed unmatched. The CDR3 DNA is TGTGCCAGCACACAGGGGGGAGGCGAAAAACTGTTTTTT. It is translated as CASTQGGGEKLFF.